Each of the 16 T cell receptor beta chains below was sequenced from the same sample in a study of untreated major depressive disorder. TCRdb keeps only in-frame clones here, not all; method: immunoSEQ multiplex PCR. Of 20,000 or so clones detected, more than 75% appear once; the ten largest clones hold about 5%. Source material: CD4+ T cells from PBMCs. The receptors derive from a woman aged 25 to 45 in good health.

The chain links TRBV20-1 to TRBJ1-1; D is uncertain. Between the trimmed V and J ends, which lost 5 bases and 11 bases, there was a span of 9 bases. The CDR3 is made up of 9 amino acids. Germline CDR1 and CDR2: DFQATT and SNEGSKA (reference sequence). This chain's CDR3 is CSAGLPAFF. The CDR3 DNA is TGCAGTGCTGGTTTACCCGCTTTCTTT.

The V call is TRBV7-2, the J call TRBJ1-2, with no clear D. CDR1 and CDR2 from the germline V gene are SGHTA and FQGNSA. Trimming removed 3 bases at V and 1 base at J, with 6 bases between. There are 13 residues in the CDR3. The CDR3 coding sequence is TGTGCCAGCAGCTTTGGGGTTAACTATGGCTACACCTTC. Translated, it gives CASSFGVNYGYTF.

The rearrangement links TRBV4-2 to TRBJ2-2, with D maybe TRBD1 (6 bases). The germline CDR1 and CDR2 sequences are LGHNA and YNFKEQ. This CDR3 comprises 16 residues. The V end was cut by 0 bases, the J end by 4 bases, with 12 bases between. Here the CDR3 DNA reads TGTGCCAGCAGCCAAGAGACAGGTTGGGGCACCGGGGAGCTGTTTTTT. It is translated as CASSQETGWGTGELFF.

Note on this clone: Compared with germline, one end of the junction differs, possibly owing to a read error. DNA of the CDR3: TGTGACAGTAGTGCGGACAGGGCCCACGAGCAGTACTTC. Protein: CDSSADRAHEQYF. V and J are TRBV19 and TRBJ2-7; 8 bases line up with TRBD1. Germline lookup yields CDR1 LNHDA and CDR2 SQIVND (reference sequence). This CDR3 comprises 13 residues.

The chain couples TRBV7-2 to TRBJ2-2; D possibly corresponds to TRBD1 (5 bases). Germline assignment: CDR1 SGHTA and CDR2 FQGNSA. This CDR3 is 14 amino acids long. V was trimmed by 2 bases and J by 1 base, leaving 5 bases between them. DNA of the CDR3: TGTGCCAGCAGCTTAAGGGGGAACACCGGGGAGCTGTTTTTT. Amino acids: CASSLRGNTGELFF.

This chain joins TRBV14 and TRBJ1-1; no definite D call. The CDR3 is made up of 13 amino acids. Germline CDR1 reads SGHDN; CDR2 reads FVKESK. Deletions cut 4 bases from V and 2 bases from J, with 8 bases between. CDR3 DNA sequence: TGTGCCAGCAGCCGCACTCTTAACACTGAAGCTTTCTTT. Translating it yields CASSRTLNTEAFF.

The V and J genes are TRBV7-9 and TRBJ2-5; no definite D call. Per germline, CDR1 SEHNR and CDR2 FQNEAQ (reference sequence). CDR3 length equals 12 residues. Between the trimmed V and J ends, which lost 8 bases and 0 bases, there was a span of 7 bases. CDR3 protein: CASSGYQETQYF. The CDR3 coding sequence is TGTGCCAGCTCTGGGTACCAAGAGACCCAGTACTTC.

The DNA of the CDR3 is TGCAGCGTTACAGGGGGGAACACTGAAGCTTTCTTT. Protein: CSVTGGNTEAFF. V and J are TRBV29-1 and TRBJ1-1; 8 bases map to TRBD1. Per the germline V gene, CDR1 is SQVTM and CDR2 is ANQGSEA. CDR3 length: 12 residues. J lost 1 base, V lost 5 bases, and 0 bases had no gene match.

The V and J genes are TRBV9 and TRBJ2-7; D assignment may be TRBD1 or TRBD2 (5 bases each). Germline V CDR1 and CDR2: SGDLS, YYNGEE. The V end was cut by 0 bases, the J end by 12 bases, with 10 bases between. This CDR3 comprises 11 residues. The CDR3: CASSVARGRYF. In DNA form, the CDR3 reads TGTGCCAGCAGCGTAGCGAGGGGTCGGTACTTC.

This rearrangement joins TRBV4-3 to TRBJ1-2; perhaps TRBD1 as D (6 bases). The V end lost 5 bases, the J end lost 7 bases, and 14 bases lay between the germline ends. The length of the CDR3 is 13 residues. CDR1 LGHNA and CDR2 YSLEER come from the germline V gene. The CDR3 sequence: CASSGRGTSGYTF. CDR3 bases: TGCGCCAGCAGCGGGAGGGGGACATCTGGCTACACCTTC.

This chain links TRBV28 with TRBJ1-1; the match to TRBD1 covers 7 bases. Trimming removed 7 bases from V and 4 bases from J; junction bases left unmatched: 6. Germline lookup yields CDR1 MDHEN and CDR2 SYDVKM. This CDR3 has 13 amino acids. The DNA of the CDR3 is TGTGCCAGCACAACAGGGGTCGCCACTGAAGCTTTCTTT. Protein product: CASTTGVATEAFF.

The chain recombines TRBV28 with TRBJ1-5; the D is unclear. V lost 6 bases and J 0 bases, leaving 9 bases between the germline ends. Germline V gene sequence: CDR1 MDHEN, CDR2 SYDVKM. This CDR3 contains 14 residues. CDR3 nucleotides: TGTGCCAGCAGACTTTCCAATAGCAATCAGCCCCAGCATTTT. It yields the protein CASRLSNSNQPQHF.

The CDR3 DNA sequence: TGTGCCAGCAGTTTATCAAAAGCGGGGACCTACGAGCAGTACTTC. Protein: CASSLSKAGTYEQYF. J is TRBJ2-7 and V is TRBV27; 7 bases match TRBD2. Trimming at V came to 0 bases and at J to 2 bases, leaving 4 bases not matched to a gene. CDR1 and CDR2 from the germline V gene are MNHEY and SMNVEV (reference sequence). The CDR3 has 15 amino acids.

This sequence joins TRBV4-1 and TRBJ2-2, with a possible D match to TRBD2 (7 bases). The V and J ends lost 5 bases and 5 bases respectively, with 21 bases between them. The CDR3 covers 17 residues. Germline CDR1 MGHRA, CDR2 YSYEKL. CDR3 loop: CASSLDAGAAGTGELFF. The CDR3 nucleotides read TGCGCCAGCAGCTTGGACGCGGGGGCCGCGGGGACCGGGGAGCTGTTTTTT.

CDR3 bases: TGTGCCAGCAGCCCCCCCAAGGGTAAGAACACTGAAGCTTTCTTT. This gives the protein CASSPPKGKNTEAFF. This chain uses TRBV9 with TRBJ1-1; unclear D gene. The CDR3 has 15 amino acids. The germline V gene encodes CDR1 SGDLS and CDR2 YYNGEE. The V end lost 4 bases, the J end lost 1 base, and 14 bases lay between the germline ends.

This clone occurred a few times. The chain carries TRBV6-1 and TRBJ1-3; 8 bases agree with TRBD1. This CDR3 has 15 amino acids. Germline V gives CDR1 MNHNS, CDR2 SASEGT. V trimming: 9 bases; J trimming: 2 bases; junction bases outside the gene matches: 9. CDR3 DNA: TGTGCCAGTACCGACAGGGGAGAACCTGGAAACACCATATATTTT. Amino acids: CASTDRGEPGNTIYF.